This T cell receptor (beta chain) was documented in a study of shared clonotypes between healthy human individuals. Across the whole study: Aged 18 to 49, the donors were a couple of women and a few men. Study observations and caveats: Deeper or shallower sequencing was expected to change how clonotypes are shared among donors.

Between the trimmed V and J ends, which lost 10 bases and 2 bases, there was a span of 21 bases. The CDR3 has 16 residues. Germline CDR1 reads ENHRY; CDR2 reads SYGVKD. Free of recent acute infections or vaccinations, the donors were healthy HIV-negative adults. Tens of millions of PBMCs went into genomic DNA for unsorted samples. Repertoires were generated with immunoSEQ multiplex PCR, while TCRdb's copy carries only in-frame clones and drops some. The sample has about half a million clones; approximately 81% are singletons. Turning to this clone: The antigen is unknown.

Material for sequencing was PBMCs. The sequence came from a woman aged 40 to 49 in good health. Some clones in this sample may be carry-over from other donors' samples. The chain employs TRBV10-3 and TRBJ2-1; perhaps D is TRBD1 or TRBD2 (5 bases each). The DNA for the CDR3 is TGTGCCACCAGGGCCCGACTAAGCGTGGCCTACAATGAGCAGTTCTTC. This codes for CATRARLSVAYNEQFF.